A selection of T cell receptor beta chains follows, all from one sample in a study of breast tumors, draining lymph nodes, adjacent tissues. Using its own MiXCR run on the multiplex PCR reads, TCRdb lists one record per CDR3 protein. The table has more than 9,500 distinct CDR3 sequences, 53% seen once. The source material was breast tumor tissue. These TCRs come from a female donor with breast cancer. Some clones in this sample may be carry-over from other donors' samples. Each CDR3 is given with its conserved first and last residue. The D gene is left open where the match is weak. Clone size appears in some rows only: once, few, many, or a class for an expanded clone.

j_call v_call d_call cdr3_length clone_size cdr3_nt cdr3_aa
TRBJ1-4 TRBV6-5 - 14 few TGTGCCAGCAGGACGACAGCAACTAATGAAAAACTGTTTTTT CASRTTATNEKLFF
TRBJ1-5 TRBV11-2 - 15 - TGTGCCAGCAGCTTATCGGGGTATAGCCATCAGCCCCAGCATTTT CASSLSGYSHQPQHF
TRBJ2-7 TRBV6-6 - 13 - TGTGCCAGCAGTTACTCGAGGTGGGACGAGCAGTACTTC CASSYSRWDEQYF
TRBJ2-7 TRBV20-1 - 11 - TGCAGTGCTGGGACACCTTACGAGCAGTACTTC CSAGTPYEQYF
TRBJ2-7 TRBV9 - 13 - TGTGCCAGCAGTTACGGGTCTCGGTACGAGCAGTACTTC CASSYGSRYEQYF
TRBJ1-2 TRBV4-3 - 16 few TGCGCCAGCAGCCAAGATAGGGGTGGGGGGAGCTATGGCTACACCTTC CASSQDRGGGSYGYTF
TRBJ2-3 TRBV4-1 - 14 many TGCGCCAGCAGCCAACAGGAGATGGGAGATACGCAGTATTTT CASSQQEMGDTQYF
TRBJ2-3 TRBV5-1 - 14 - TGTGCCAGCACCCCAGCTGATAGCACAGATATGCAGTATTTT CASTPADSTDMQYF
TRBJ2-7 TRBV7-9 - 15 - TGTGCCAGCAGCTTAGATAGGGATCCTAACTACGAGCAGTACTTC CASSLDRDPNYEQYF
TRBJ1-2 TRBV5-1 TRBD1 13 - TGCGCCAGCAGCGCCGGGACAGGGAAACGCTACACCTTC CASSAGTGKRYTF
TRBJ2-6 TRBV29-1 - 16 large TGCAGCGTTTTTATGGCAGGTTTATCTGGGGCCAACGTCCTGACTTTC CSVFMAGLSGANVLTF
TRBJ1-5 TRBV2 - 14 many TGTGCCAGCAGCGCCCCGGGGAGGGGTCAGCCCCAGCATTTT CASSAPGRGQPQHF
TRBJ2-7 TRBV19 - 14 - TGTGCCAGTAGTATTCAAGGGAGCTCCTACGAGCAGTACTTC CASSIQGSSYEQYF
TRBJ1-2 TRBV12-3/TRBV12-4 - 14 many TGTGCCAGCAGCCTAATCGACAGCTACTATGGCTACACCTTC CASSLIDSYYGYTF
TRBJ2-3 TRBV12-3/TRBV12-4 TRBD1 16 many TGTGCCAGCAGCCCCCCCGGGACAGGGTTCACAGATACGCAGTATTTT CASSPPGTGFTDTQYF
TRBJ2-5 TRBV7-2 - 14 - TGCGCCAGCAGCCATGAGCTAGCGTCACAGACCCAGTCATTC CASSHELASQTQSF
TRBJ2-1 TRBV2 - 12 few TGTGCCAGCAGTGAAAGGGCTGGTGAGCAGTTCTTC CASSERAGEQFF
TRBJ2-5 TRBV6-6 - 12 medium-sized TGTGCCAGCAATAGCAGGGGAGAGACCCAGTACTTC CASNSRGETQYF
TRBJ2-1 TRBV4-1 TRBD1 17 - TGCGCCAGCAGCCAACCGTTGGGACAGCCCAATTCTCTTGTCCAGTTCTTC CASSQPLGQPNSLVQFF
TRBJ2-5 TRBV2 - 14 - TGTGCCAGCAGTGAAGAGCTACTACAAGAGACCCAGTACTTC CASSEELLQETQYF
TRBJ2-7 TRBV12-3/TRBV12-4 TRBD1 14 few TGTGCCAGCAGCCCCGGGACAGGGACGTACGAGCAGTACTTC CASSPGTGTYEQYF
TRBJ2-5 TRBV6-2/TRBV6-3 - 14 medium-sized TGTGCCAGCAGGCGGGGACAGCACCAAGAGACCCAGTACTTC CASRRGQHQETQYF
TRBJ2-1 TRBV27 TRBD2 14 few TGTGCCAGCAGTCCCCTGGGACTAGCCAATGAGCAGTTCTTC CASSPLGLANEQFF
TRBJ2-7 TRBV19 TRBD1 15 once TGTGCCAGTTCCAATCGGGGGACAGGGGGCTACGAGCAGTACTTC CASSNRGTGGYEQYF